The 14 T cell receptor beta chains in this list originate from one sample, sequenced in a study of T-cell memory formation after mild COVID-19. One entry per CDR3 protein results from TCRdb running MiXCR on the 5' RACE reads. This table has 190,000 or so distinct CDR3 sequences, about a fifth appearing once. The sequencing input was PBMCs or a T cell subset sorted from them (not recorded which). The source is an adult woman who had mild COVID-19 (a few samples of this study predate the infection). Cell type and time point are not known.

This clonotype has a handful of counts. The V gene is TRBV11-2, the J gene TRBJ2-3, with a weak D call TRBD2 (5 bases). The CDR3 totals 14 residues. Germline CDR1 is SGHAT and CDR2 is FQNNGV. Deletions cut 8 bases from V and 5 bases from J, with 17 bases between. This chain's CDR3 is CASVLSGWIDTQYF. The CDR3 nucleotides read TGTGCCAGCGTTCTTTCGGGGTGGATAGATACGCAGTATTTT.

This clonotype was seen a handful of times. Here the CDR3 reads CASSYAQLYSPLHF. CDR3 in DNA: TGTGCCAGCAGTTACGCGCAGCTATATTCACCCCTCCACTTT. The chain couples TRBV6-5 to TRBJ1-6, with unresolved D. The germline V gene has CDR1 MNHEY and CDR2 SVGAGI. V dropped 2 bases and J dropped 8 bases, with 10 bases sitting between them. This CDR3 region has 14 residues.

This rearrangement joins TRBV9 to TRBJ1-1; D is unresolved. V lost 3 bases, J lost 3 bases, and 9 bases lay in between. Germline loops: CDR1 SGDLS, CDR2 YYNGEE. The CDR3 consists of 13 residues. The CDR3: CASSASGYTEAFF. The CDR3 DNA reads TGTGCCAGCAGCGCCAGTGGGTACACTGAAGCTTTCTTT.

The V gene is TRBV3-1, the J gene TRBJ2-7, with a possible D match to TRBD1 (6 bases). Trimming pared 0 bases from V and 7 bases from J, leaving 10 bases between. The length of the CDR3 is 13 residues. Germline CDR1 reads LGHDT; CDR2 reads YNNKEL (reference sequence). The CDR3 bases are TGTGCCAGCAGCCAAGAGTGGGGGCCGGAGCAGTACTTC. The encoded protein is CASSQEWGPEQYF.

This clonotype was seen many times. The chain carries TRBV5-1 and TRBJ1-1; no clear D. Trimming left V 0 bases short and J 0 bases short, with 9 bases between. Germline V gene lookup returns CDR1 SGHRS and CDR2 YFSETQ. This CDR3 is 15 amino acids long. For the CDR3, the DNA is TGCGCCAGCAGCTTGGGGCCGGGAATGAACACTGAAGCTTTCTTT. As protein: CASSLGPGMNTEAFF.

The chain links TRBV6-5 to TRBJ1-1; D is unclear. V was pared by 0 bases and J by 5 bases, with 10 bases between. This CDR3 spans 14 amino acids. The germline CDR1 and CDR2 sequences are MNHEY and SVGAGI. The CDR3 sequence: CASSYSSVGTEAFF. The CDR3 DNA reads as TGTGCCAGCAGTTACTCGTCCGTGGGGACTGAAGCTTTCTTT.

The chain links TRBV4-1 to TRBJ2-2; TRBD2 agrees at 12 bases. The CDR3 is made up of 18 amino acids. Unmatched junction bases numbered 9, after V lost 2 bases and J lost 5 bases. CDR1 and CDR2 from the germline V gene are MGHRA and YSYEKL. This chain's CDR3 is CASSQPYGLAGRTGELFF. DNA of the CDR3: TGCGCCAGCAGCCAACCCTATGGACTAGCGGGGAGGACCGGGGAGCTGTTTTTT.

This clonotype was recorded a few times. V and J are TRBV5-1 and TRBJ1-1; D remains unclear. Germline V gives CDR1 SGHRS, CDR2 YFSETQ. Trimming removed 3 bases from V and 3 bases from J, with 9 bases in between. CDR3 length: 13 residues. The CDR3 spells CASSYISDTEAFF. For the CDR3, the DNA is TGCGCCAGCAGCTACATCTCGGACACTGAAGCTTTCTTT.

The gene calls are TRBV7-8 and TRBJ1-1; D gene ambiguous. The CDR3 totals 14 residues. Germline values: CDR1 SGHVS, CDR2 FQNEAQ. The germline V and J ends were trimmed by 3 bases and 1 base, with 9 bases remaining between them. In DNA, the CDR3 is TGTGCCAGCAGCTTTACACCGAGGAACACTGAAGCTTTCTTT. Residues: CASSFTPRNTEAFF.

Notes on this clonotype: A read error may account for a junction end that differs from germline. The J gene is TRBJ2-1, the V gene TRBV11-2; D perhaps matches TRBD2 (6 bases). This CDR3 comprises 15 residues. The V gene's germline CDR1 is SGHAT and CDR2 FQNNGV. The CDR3 DNA reads TGTGACAGCAGCATAGAGGGACTTAGCAACAATGAGCAGTTCTTC. This sequence encodes CDSSIEGLSNNEQFF. Full variable domain (remainder filled in from reference TRBV11-2 and TRBJ2-1): EAGVAQSPRYKIIEKRQSVAFWCNPISGHATLYWYQQILGQGPKLLIQFQNNGVVDDSQLPKDRFSAERLKGVDSTLKIQPAKLEDSAVYLCDSSIEGLSNNEQFFGPGTRLTVL.

This chain joins TRBV20-1 and TRBJ2-2; D is unresolved. CDR3 length: 16 amino acids. Trimming pared 0 bases from V and 6 bases from J, leaving 17 bases between. Germline V lookup: CDR1 DFQATT, CDR2 SNEGSKA (reference sequence). The chain's CDR3 is CSARDPQSTRSGELFF. In DNA, the CDR3 is TGCAGTGCTAGAGATCCGCAATCAACGAGGTCCGGGGAGCTGTTTTTT.

This clonotype turned up a few times. This chain links TRBV7-9 with TRBJ1-1; tentative D call: TRBD1 (5 bases). The V end lost 7 bases, the J end lost 8 bases, and 20 bases lay between the germline ends. CDR1 SEHNR and CDR2 FQNEAQ come from the germline V gene (reference sequence). The CDR3 extends over 14 amino acids. CDR3 nucleotide sequence: TGTGCCAGCACCCACGGGACGATTAATGTGGAAGCTTTCTTT. It translates to CASTHGTINVEAFF.

This clonotype has more than one count but fewer than ten. This sequence joins TRBV7-3 and TRBJ2-1, with D hard to call. With 3 bases removed from V and 7 bases from J, the gap between germline ends came to 16 bases. Per the germline V gene, CDR1 is SGHTA and CDR2 is FQGTGA. The CDR3 is made up of 15 amino acids. CDR3 bases: TGTGCCAGCAGCTTCGGTTCGCACGGGTCGAATGAGCAGTTCTTC. Protein sequence: CASSFGSHGSNEQFF.

The table lists this clonotype with a few counts. The chain is built from TRBV20-1 and TRBJ2-1, with TRBD2 matching over 9 bases. Germline assignment: CDR1 DFQATT and CDR2 SNEGSKA (reference sequence). Germline trimming cut 2 bases from V and 2 bases from J; bases unmatched to any gene: 4. CDR3 length equals 15 residues. CDR3 protein: CSARWLAGTYNEQFF. CDR3 nucleotide sequence: TGCAGTGCTAGATGGCTAGCGGGAACCTACAATGAGCAGTTCTTC.